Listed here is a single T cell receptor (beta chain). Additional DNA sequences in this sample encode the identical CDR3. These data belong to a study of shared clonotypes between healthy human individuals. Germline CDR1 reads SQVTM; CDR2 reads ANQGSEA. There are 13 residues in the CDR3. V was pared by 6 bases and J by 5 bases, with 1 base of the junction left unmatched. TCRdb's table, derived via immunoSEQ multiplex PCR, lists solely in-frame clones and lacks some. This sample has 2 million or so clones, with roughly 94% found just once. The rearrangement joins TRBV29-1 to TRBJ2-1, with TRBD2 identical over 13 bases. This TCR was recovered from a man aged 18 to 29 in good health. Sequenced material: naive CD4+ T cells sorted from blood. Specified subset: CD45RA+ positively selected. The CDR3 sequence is CSVGTSGDNEQFF. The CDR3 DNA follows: TGCAGCGTAGGGACTAGCGGGGACAATGAGCAGTTCTTC.